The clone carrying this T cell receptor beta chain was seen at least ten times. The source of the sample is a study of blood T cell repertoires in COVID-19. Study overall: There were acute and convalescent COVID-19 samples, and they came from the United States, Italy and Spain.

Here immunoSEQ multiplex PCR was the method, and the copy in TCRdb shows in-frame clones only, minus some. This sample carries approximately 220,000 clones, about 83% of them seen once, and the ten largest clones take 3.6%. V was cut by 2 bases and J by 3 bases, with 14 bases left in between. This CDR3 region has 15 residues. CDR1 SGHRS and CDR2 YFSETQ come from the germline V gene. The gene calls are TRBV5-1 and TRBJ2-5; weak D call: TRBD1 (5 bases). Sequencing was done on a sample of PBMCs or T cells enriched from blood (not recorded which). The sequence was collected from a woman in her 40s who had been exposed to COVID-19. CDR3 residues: CASSLLGQGKETQYF. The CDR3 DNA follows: TGCGCCAGCAGCTTATTGGGGCAGGGTAAAGAGACCCAGTACTTC.